This T cell receptor (beta chain) stems from a study of somatic mutations in cytotoxic T cells in rheumatoid arthritis. Study-wide context: Flow cytometric sorting isolated some V beta antibody-stained T-cell populations at nearly 100% purity, and among them were V beta1+ cells that underwent TCRB sequencing. General study points: Each of about an eighth of the roughly 65 patients had a largest CD8+ clone that made up more than 20% of CD8+ cells.

Measured with immunoSEQ multiplex PCR; TCRdb has only the in-frame clones, and not every one. The profile covers some 25,000 clones, with 82% appearing a single time and around 5% taken by the ten largest. About this clone itself: Its specificity is not known.

The junction had 7 bases not matched to a gene; V was cut back by 5 bases and J by 3 bases. From germline, CDR1 is SGHAT and CDR2 FQNNGV. This CDR3 is 15 amino acids long. This TCR came from a man aged 45 to 65 in good health. Material for sequencing was CD8+ T cells sorted from blood. The chain recombines TRBV11-2 with TRBJ2-7; 10 nucleotides align to TRBD2. This CDR3 is CASSDTSGAYYEQYF. The CDR3 DNA reads as TGTGCCAGCAGCGATACTAGCGGGGCCTACTACGAGCAGTACTTC.